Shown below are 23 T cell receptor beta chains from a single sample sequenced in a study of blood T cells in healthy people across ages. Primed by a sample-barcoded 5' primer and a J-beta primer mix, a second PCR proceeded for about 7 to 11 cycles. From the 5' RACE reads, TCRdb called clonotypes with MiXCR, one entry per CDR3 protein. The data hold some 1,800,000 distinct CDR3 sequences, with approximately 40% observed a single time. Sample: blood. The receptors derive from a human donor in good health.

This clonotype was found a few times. Here the CDR3 reads CATSLTRSGTQYF. The DNA of the CDR3 is TGTGCCACCAGCCTCACTCGGAGTGGGACCCAGTACTTC. The rearrangement uses TRBV15 and TRBJ2-5; no reliable D call. The CDR3 spans 13 residues. V was trimmed by 5 bases and J by 7 bases, leaving 14 bases between them. Germline values: CDR1 LNHNV, CDR2 YYDKDF (reference sequence).

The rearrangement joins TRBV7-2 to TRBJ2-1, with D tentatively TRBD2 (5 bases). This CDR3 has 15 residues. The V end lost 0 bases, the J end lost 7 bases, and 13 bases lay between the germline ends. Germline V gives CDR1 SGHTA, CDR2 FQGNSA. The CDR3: CASSLARAGVNEQFF. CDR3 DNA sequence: TGTGCCAGCAGCTTAGCGCGGGCAGGCGTAAATGAGCAGTTCTTC.

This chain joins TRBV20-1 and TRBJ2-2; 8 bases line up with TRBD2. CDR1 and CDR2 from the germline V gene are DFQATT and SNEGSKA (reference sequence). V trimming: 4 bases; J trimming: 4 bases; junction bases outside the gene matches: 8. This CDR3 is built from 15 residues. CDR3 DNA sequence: TGCAGTGCTACGGATGGGAGCGGGGGCACCGGGGAGCTGTTTTTT. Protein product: CSATDGSGGTGELFF.

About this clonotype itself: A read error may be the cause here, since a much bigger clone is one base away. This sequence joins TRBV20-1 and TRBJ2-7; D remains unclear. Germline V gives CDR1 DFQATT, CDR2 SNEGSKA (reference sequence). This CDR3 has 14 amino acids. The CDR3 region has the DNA TGCAGTGCCTATGACACGAGTAGCTCCTGCGAGCAGTACTTC. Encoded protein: CSAYDTSSSCEQYF.

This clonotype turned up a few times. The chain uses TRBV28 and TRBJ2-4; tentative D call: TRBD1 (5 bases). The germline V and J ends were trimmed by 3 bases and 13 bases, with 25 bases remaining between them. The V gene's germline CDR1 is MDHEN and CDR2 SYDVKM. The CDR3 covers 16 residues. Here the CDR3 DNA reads TGTGCCAGCAGTTTTTCGGATAGGTTCAGGGTTGTGGAGCAGTACTTC. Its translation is CASSFSDRFRVVEQYF.

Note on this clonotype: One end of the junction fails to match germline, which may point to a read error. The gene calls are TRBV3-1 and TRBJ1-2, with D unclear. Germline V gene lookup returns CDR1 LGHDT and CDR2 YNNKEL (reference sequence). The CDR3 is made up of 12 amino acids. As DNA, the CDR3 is TGTGCCAGCAGCCAAAGTGACCATGGCTACACATTC. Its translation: CASSQSDHGYTF. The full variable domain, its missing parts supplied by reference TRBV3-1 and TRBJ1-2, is DTAVSQTPKYLVTQMGNDKSIKCEQNLGHDTMYWYKQDSKKFLKIMFSYNNKELIINETVPNRFSPKSPDKAHLNLHINSLELGDSAVYFCASSQSDHGYTFGSGTRLTVV.

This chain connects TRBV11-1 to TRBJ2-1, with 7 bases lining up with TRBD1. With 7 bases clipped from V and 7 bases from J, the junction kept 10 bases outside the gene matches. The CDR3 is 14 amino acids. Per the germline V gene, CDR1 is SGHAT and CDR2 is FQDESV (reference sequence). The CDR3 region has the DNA TGTGCCAGCACTTATGGGACAGAGACGAATGAGCAGTTCTTC. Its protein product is CASTYGTETNEQFF.

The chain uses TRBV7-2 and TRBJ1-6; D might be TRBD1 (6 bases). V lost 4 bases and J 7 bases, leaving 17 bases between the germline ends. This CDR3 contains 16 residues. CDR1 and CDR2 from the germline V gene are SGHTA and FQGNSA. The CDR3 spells CASSSRAGHFNSPLHF. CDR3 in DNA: TGTGCCAGCAGCTCAAGAGCGGGACACTTCAATTCACCCCTCCACTTT. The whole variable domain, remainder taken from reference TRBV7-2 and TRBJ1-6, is GAGVSQSPSNKVTEKGKDVELRCDPISGHTALYWYRQSLGQGLEFLIYFQGNSAPDKSGLPSDRFSAERTGGSVSTLTIQRTQQEDSAVYLCASSSRAGHFNSPLHFGNGTRLTVT.

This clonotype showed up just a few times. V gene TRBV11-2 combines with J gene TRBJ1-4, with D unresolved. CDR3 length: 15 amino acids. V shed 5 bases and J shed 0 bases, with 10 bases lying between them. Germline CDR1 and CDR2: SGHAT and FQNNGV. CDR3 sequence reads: CASSRLVATNEKLFF. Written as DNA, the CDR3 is TGTGCCAGCAGCCGTTTGGTAGCAACTAATGAAAAACTGTTTTTT.

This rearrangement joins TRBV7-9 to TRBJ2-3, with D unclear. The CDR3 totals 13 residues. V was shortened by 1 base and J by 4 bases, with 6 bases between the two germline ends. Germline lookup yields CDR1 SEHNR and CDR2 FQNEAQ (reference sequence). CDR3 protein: CASSLEYPDTQYF. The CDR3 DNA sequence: TGTGCCAGCAGCTTAGAGTATCCAGATACGCAGTATTTT. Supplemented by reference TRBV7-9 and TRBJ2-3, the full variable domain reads DTGVSQNPRHKITKRGQNVTFRCDPISEHNRLYWYRQTLGQGPEFLTYFQNEAQLEKSRLLSDRFSAERPKGSFSTLEIQRTEQGDSAMYLCASSLEYPDTQYFGPGTRLTVL.

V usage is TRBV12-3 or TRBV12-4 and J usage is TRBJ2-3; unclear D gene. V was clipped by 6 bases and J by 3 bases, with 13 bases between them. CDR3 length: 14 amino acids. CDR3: CASSRASKTDTQYF. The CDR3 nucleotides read TGTGCCAGCAGCCGCGCTAGTAAGACAGATACGCAGTATTTT.

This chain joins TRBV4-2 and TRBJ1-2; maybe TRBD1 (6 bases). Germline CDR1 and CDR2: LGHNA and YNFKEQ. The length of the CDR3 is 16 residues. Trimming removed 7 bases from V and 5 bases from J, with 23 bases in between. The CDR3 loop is CASTPRTVQGGYGYTF. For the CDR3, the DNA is TGTGCCAGCACCCCAAGGACGGTACAGGGAGGGTATGGCTACACCTTC.

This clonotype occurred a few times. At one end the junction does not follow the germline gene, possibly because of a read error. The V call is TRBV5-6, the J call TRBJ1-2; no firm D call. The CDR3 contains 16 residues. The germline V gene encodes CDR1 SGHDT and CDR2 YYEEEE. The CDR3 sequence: CAGSLFIRRVGDGYTF. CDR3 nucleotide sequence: TGTGCCGGCAGCTTGTTTATTAGGAGGGTCGGCGATGGCTACACCTTC.

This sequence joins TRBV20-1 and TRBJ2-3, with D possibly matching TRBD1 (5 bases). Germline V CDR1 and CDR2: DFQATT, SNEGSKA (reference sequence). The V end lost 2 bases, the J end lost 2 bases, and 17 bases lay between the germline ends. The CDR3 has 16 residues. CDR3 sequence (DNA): TGCAGTGCTAGAACTACAAGGGGAAAACCCACAGATACGCAGTATTTT. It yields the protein CSARTTRGKPTDTQYF.

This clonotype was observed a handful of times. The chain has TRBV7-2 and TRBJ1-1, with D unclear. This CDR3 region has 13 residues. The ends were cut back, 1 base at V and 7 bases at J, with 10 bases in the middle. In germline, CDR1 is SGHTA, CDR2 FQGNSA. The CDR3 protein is CASSLVSGLEAFF. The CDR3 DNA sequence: TGTGCCAGCAGCTTAGTCTCCGGACTTGAAGCTTTCTTT.

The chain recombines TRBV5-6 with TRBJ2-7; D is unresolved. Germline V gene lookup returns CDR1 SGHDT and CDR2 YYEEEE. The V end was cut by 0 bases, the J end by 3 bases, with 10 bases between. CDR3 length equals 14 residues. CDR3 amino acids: CASSLGDLIYEQYF. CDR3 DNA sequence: TGTGCCAGCAGCTTGGGAGACTTGATCTACGAGCAGTACTTC.

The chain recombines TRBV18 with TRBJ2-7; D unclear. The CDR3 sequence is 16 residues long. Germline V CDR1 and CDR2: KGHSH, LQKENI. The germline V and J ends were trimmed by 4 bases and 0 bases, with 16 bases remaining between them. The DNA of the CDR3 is TGTGCCAGCTCACTCCAAGTAACGGCGAGCTCCTACGAGCAGTACTTC. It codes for CASSLQVTASSYEQYF.

CDR3 protein: CSARDIGQLYSQPQHF. CDR3 DNA sequence: TGCAGTGCTAGAGATATAGGACAACTATATTCCCAGCCCCAGCATTTT. The V and J genes are TRBV20-1 and TRBJ1-5; D may be TRBD1 (5 bases). V was cut by 0 bases and J by 7 bases, with 19 bases left in between. This CDR3 has 16 residues. Germline CDR1 reads DFQATT; CDR2 reads SNEGSKA (reference sequence).

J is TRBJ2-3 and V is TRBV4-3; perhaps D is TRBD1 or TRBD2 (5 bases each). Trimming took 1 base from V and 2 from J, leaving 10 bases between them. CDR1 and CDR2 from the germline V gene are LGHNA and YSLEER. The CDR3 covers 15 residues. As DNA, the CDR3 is TGCGCCAGCAGCCAAGTACGGGGACCCACAGATACGCAGTATTTT. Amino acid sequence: CASSQVRGPTDTQYF.

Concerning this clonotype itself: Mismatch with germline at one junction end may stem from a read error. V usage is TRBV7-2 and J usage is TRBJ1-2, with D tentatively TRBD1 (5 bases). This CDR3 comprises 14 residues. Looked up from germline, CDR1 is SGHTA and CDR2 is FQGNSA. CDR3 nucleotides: TGTTCCAGCAGCTTACGATCAGGGTATCATGGCTACACCTTC. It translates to CSSSLRSGYHGYTF.

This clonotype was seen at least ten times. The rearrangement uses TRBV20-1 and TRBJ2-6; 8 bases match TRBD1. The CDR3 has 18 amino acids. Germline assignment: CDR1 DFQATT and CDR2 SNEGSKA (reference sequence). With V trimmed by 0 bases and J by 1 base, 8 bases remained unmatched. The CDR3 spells CSARELRGHESGANVLTF. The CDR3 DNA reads TGCAGTGCTAGAGAACTCAGGGGGCATGAATCTGGGGCCAACGTCCTGACTTTC.

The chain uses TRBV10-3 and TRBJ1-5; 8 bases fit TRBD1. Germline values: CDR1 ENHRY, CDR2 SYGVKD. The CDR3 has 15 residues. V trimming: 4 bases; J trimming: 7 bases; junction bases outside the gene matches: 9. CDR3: CAISVTGGGRQPQHF. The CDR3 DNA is TGTGCCATCAGTGTAACAGGGGGAGGAAGACAGCCCCAGCATTTT.

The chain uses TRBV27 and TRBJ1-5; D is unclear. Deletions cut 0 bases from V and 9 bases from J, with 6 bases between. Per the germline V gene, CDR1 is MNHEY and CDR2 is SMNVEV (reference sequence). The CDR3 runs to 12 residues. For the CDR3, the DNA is TGTGCCAGCAGTTTATCGGGAGGGCCCCAGCATTTT. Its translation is CASSLSGGPQHF.